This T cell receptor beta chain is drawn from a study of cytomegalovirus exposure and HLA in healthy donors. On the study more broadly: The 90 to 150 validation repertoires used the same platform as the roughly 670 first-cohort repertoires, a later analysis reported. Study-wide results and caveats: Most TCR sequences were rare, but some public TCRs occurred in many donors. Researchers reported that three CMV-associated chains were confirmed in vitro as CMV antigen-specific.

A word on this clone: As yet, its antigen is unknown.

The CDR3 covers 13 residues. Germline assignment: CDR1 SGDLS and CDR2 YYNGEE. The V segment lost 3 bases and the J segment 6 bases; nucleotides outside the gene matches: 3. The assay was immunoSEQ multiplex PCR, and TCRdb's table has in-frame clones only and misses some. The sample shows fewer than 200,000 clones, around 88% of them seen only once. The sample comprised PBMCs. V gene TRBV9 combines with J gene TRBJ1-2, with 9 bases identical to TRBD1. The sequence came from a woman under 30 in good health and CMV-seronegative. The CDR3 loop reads CASSGWDRDGYTF. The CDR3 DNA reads TGTGCCAGCAGCGGTTGGGACAGGGATGGCTACACCTTC.